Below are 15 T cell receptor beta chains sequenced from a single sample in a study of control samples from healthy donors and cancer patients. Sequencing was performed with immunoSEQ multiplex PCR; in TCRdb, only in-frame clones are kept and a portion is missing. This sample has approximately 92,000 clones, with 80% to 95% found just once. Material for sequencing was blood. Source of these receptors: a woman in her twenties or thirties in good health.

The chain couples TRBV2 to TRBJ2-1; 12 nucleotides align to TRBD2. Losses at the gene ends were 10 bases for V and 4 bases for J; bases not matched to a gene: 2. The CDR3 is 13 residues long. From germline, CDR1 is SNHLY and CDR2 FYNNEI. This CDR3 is CATGLAGYNEQFF. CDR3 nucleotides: TGTGCCACCGGACTAGCGGGGTACAATGAGCAGTTCTTC. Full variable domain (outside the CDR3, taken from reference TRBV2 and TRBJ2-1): EPEVTQTPSHQVTQMGQEVILRCVPISNHLYFYWYRQILGQKVEFLVSFYNNEISEKSEIFDDQFSVERPDGSNFTLKIRSTKLEDSAMYFCATGLAGYNEQFFGPGTRLTVL.

CDR3 DNA: TGTGCCAGCAGTGAATCGTCCTTTGGGCTCCGGCAAGCTTTCTTT. Translating it yields CASSESSFGLRQAFF. The chain combines TRBV25-1 with TRBJ1-1; D is unclear. Per the germline V gene, CDR1 is MGHDK and CDR2 is SYGVNS. This CDR3 spans 15 amino acids. The V gene lost 1 base and the J gene lost 9 bases, with 18 bases spanning the gap.

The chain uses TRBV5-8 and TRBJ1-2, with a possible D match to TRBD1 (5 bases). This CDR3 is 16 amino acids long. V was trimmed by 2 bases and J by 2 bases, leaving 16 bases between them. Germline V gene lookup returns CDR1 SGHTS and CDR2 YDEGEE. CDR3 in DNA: TGTGCCAGCAGCTTATTAGTAGGGGTGGAAAACTATGGCTACACCTTC. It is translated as CASSLLVGVENYGYTF.

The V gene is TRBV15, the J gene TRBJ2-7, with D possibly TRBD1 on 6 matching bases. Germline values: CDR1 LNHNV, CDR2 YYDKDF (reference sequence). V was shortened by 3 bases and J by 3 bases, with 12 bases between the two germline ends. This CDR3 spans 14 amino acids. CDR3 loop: CATSRPGQNYEQYF. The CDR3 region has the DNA TGTGCCACCAGCAGGCCGGGACAAAACTACGAGCAGTACTTC.

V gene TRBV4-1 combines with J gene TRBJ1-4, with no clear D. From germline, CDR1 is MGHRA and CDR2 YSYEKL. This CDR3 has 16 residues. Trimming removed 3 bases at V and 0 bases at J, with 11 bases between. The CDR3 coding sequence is TGCGCCAGCAGCCAGTCTACAGCTGCAACTAATGAAAAACTGTTTTTT. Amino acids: CASSQSTAATNEKLFF.

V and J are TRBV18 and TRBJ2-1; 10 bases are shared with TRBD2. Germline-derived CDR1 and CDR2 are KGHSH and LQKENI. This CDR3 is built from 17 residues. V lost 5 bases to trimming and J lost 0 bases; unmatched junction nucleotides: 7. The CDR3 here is CASSINSGGSSYNEQFF. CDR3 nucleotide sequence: TGTGCCAGCTCAATTAATAGCGGGGGGAGCTCCTACAATGAGCAGTTCTTC.

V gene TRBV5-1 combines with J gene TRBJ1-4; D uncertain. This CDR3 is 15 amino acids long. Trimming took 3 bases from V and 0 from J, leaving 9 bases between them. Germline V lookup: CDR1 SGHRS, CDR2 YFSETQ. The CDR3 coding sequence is TGCGCCAGCAGCTACGATCGAGCAACTAATGAAAAACTGTTTTTT. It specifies CASSYDRATNEKLFF.

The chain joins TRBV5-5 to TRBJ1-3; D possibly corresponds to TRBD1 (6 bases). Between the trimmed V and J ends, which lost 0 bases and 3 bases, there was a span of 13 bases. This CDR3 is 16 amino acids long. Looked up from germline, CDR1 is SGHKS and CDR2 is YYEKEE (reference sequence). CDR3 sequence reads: CASSLAQGLFGNTIYF. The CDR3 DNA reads TGTGCCAGCAGCTTGGCTCAGGGGTTATTTGGAAACACCATATATTTT.

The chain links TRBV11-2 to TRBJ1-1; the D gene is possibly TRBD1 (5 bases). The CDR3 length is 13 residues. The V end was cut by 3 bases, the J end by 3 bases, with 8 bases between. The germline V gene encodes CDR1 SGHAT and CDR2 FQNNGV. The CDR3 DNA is TGTGCCAGCAGCTTGGACACTCACACTGAAGCTTTCTTT. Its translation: CASSLDTHTEAFF.

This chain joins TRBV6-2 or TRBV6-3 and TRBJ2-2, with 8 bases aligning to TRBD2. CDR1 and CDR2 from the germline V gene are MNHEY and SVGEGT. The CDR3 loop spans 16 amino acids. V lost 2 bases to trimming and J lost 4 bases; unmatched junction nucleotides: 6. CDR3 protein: CASSYNREGRTGELFF. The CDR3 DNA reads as TGTGCCAGCAGTTACAACCGGGAGGGCCGCACCGGGGAGCTGTTTTTT.

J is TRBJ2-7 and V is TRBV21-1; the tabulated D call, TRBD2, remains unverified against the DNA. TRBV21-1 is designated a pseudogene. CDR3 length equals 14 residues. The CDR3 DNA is TGTGCCAGCAGCATCTCTAGCGGCTCCTACGAGCAGTACTTC. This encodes CASSISSGSYEQYF.

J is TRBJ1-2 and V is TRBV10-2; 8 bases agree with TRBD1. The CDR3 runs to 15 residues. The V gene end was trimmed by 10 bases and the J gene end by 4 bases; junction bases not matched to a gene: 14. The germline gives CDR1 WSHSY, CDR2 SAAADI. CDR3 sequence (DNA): TGCGCCACCTGGAAAACAGACAGGGGACCCTATGGCTACACCTTC. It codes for CATWKTDRGPYGYTF.

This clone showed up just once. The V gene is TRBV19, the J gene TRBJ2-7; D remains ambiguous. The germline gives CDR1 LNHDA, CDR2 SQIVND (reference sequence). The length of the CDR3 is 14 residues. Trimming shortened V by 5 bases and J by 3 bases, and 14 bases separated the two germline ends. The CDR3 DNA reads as TGTGCCAGTAGTGACGACACTAAAGACTACGAGCAGTACTTC. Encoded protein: CASSDDTKDYEQYF.

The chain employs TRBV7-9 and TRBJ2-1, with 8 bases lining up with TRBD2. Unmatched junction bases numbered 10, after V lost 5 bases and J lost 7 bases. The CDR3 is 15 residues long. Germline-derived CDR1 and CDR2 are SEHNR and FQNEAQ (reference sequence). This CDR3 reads CASSPTAGETNEQFF. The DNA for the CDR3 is TGTGCCAGCAGCCCGACAGCGGGAGAGACGAATGAGCAGTTCTTC.

CDR3 DNA: TGTGCCTGGAGGGTAGGCACCGAAGCTTTCTTT. Translated, it gives CAWRVGTEAFF. The chain links TRBV30 to TRBJ1-1; D call uncertain. The CDR3 extends over 11 amino acids. CDR1 is GTSNPN and CDR2 is SVGIG in the germline V gene (reference sequence). Trimming removed 3 bases at V and 8 bases at J, with 10 bases between.